This T cell receptor (beta chain) emerged from a study of blood T cell repertoires in COVID-19. Background on the study: The United States, Italy and Spain provided the acute and convalescent COVID-19 samples.

TCRdb's table, derived via immunoSEQ multiplex PCR, lists solely in-frame clones and lacks some. The data contain roughly 250,000 clones, roughly 84% of them seen just once; the ten biggest clones take up approximately 4%. The V gene end was trimmed by 1 base and the J gene end by 2 bases; junction bases not matched to a gene: 7. The CDR3 covers 17 residues. The germline V gene encodes CDR1 LGHNA and CDR2 YNFKEQ. The specimen was peripheral blood. The origin of this receptor is a woman between 35 and 50 years old with active or convalescent COVID-19. The rearrangement joins TRBV4-2 to TRBJ2-1; 8 nucleotides match TRBD2. This chain's CDR3 is CASSQALSGGAYNEQFF. CDR3 sequence (DNA): TGTGCCAGCAGCCAAGCTTTGAGCGGGGGCGCCTACAATGAGCAGTTCTTC.